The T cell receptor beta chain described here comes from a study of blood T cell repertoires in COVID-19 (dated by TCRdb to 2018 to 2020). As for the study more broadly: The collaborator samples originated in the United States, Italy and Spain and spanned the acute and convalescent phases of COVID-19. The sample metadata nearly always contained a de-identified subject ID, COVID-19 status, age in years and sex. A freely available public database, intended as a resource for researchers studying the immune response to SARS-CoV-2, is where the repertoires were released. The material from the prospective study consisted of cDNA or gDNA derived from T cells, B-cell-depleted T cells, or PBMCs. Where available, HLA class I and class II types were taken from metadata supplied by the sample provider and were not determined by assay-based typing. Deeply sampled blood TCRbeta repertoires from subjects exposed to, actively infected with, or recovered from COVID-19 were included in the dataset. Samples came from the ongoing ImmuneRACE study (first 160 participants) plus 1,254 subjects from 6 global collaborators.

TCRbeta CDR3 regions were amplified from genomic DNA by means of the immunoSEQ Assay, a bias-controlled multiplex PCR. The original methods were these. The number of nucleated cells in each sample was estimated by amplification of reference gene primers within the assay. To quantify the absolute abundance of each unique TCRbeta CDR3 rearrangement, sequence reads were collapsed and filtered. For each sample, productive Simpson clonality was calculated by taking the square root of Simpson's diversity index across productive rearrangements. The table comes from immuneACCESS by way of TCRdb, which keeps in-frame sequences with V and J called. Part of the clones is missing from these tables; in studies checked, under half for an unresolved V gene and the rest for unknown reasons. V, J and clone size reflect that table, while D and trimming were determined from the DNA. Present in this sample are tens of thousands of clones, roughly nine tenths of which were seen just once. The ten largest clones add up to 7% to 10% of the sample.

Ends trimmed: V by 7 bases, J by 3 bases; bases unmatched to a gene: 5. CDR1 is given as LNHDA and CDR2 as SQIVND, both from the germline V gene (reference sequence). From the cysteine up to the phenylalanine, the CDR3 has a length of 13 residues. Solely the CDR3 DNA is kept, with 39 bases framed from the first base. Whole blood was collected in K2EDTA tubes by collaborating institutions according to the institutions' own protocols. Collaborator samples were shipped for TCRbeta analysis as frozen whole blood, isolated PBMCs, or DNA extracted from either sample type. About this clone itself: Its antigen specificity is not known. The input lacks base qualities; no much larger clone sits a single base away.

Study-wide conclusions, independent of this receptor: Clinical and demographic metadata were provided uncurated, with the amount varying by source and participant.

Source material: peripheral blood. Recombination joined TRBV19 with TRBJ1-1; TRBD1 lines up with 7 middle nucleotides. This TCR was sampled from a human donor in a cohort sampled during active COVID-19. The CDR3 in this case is CASTHRGDTEAFF. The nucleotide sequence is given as TGTGCCAGTACACACAGGGGCGACACTGAAGCTTTCTTT.